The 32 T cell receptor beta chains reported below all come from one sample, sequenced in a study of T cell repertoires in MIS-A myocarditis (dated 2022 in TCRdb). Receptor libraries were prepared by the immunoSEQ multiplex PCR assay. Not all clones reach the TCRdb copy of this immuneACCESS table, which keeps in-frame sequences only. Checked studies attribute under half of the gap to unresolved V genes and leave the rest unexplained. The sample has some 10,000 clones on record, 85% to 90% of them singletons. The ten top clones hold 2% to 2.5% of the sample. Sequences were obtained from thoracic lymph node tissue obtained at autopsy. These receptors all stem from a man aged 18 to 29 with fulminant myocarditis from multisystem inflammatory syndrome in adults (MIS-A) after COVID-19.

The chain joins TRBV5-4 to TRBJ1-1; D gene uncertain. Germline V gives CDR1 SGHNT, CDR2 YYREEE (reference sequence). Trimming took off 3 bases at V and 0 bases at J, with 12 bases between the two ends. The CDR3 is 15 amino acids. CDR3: CASSSQTPMNTEAFF. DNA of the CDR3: TGTGCCAGCAGCTCCCAGACACCAATGAACACTGAAGCTTTCTTT. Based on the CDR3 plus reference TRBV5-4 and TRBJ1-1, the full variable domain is ETGVTQSPTHLIKTRGQQVTLRCSSQSGHNTVSWYQQALGQGPQFIFQYYREEENGRGNFPPRFSGLQFPNYSSELNVNALELDDSALYLCASSSQTPMNTEAFFGQGTRLTVV.

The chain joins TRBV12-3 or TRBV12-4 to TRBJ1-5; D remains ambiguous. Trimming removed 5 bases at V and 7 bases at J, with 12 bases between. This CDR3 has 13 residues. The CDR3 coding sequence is TGTGCCAGCAGTAAAGGGCCGCAGCAGCCCCAGCATTTT. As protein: CASSKGPQQPQHF.

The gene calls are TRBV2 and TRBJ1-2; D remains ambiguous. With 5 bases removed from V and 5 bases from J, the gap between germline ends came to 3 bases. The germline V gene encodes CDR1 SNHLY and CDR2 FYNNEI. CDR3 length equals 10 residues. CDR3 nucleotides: TGTGCCAGCAGTCAATATGGCTACACCTTC. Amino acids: CASSQYGYTF. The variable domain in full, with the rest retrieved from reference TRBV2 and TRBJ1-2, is EPEVTQTPSHQVTQMGQEVILRCVPISNHLYFYWYRQILGQKVEFLVSFYNNEISEKSEIFDDQFSVERPDGSNFTLKIRSTKLEDSAMYFCASSQYGYTFGSGTRLTVV.

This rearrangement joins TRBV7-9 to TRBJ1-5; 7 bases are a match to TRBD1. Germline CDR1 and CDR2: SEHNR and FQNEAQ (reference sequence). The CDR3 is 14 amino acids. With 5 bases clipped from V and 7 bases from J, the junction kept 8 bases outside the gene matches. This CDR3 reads CASSQGVSGQPQHF. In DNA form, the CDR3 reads TGTGCCAGCAGCCAGGGGGTATCGGGGCAGCCCCAGCATTTT.

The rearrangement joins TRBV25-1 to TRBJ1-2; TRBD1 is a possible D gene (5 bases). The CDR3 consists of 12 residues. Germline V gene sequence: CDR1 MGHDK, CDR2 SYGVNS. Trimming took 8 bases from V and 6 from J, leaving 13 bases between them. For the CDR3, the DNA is TGTGCCAGCCGATACGGGGGTGATGGCTACACCTTC. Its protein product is CASRYGGDGYTF.

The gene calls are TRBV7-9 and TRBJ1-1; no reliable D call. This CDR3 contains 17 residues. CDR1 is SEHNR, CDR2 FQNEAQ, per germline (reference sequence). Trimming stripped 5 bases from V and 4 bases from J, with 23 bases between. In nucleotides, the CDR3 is TGTGCCAGCAGCCACCCATCGACTTCCGGAGAGTTCACTGAAGCTTTCTTT. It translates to CASSHPSTSGEFTEAFF.

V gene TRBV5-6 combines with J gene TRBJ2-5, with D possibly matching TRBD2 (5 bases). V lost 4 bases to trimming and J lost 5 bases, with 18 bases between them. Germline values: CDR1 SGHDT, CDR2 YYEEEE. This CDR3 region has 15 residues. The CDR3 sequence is CASSPGKGYRETQYF. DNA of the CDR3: TGTGCCAGCAGCCCCGGGAAGGGCTACCGGGAGACCCAGTACTTC.

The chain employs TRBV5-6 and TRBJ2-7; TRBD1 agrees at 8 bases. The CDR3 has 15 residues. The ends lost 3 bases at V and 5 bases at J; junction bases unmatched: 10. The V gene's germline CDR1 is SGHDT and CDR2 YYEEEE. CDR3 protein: CASSWARQGFNEQYF. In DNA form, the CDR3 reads TGTGCCAGCAGCTGGGCCCGACAGGGGTTCAACGAGCAGTACTTC.

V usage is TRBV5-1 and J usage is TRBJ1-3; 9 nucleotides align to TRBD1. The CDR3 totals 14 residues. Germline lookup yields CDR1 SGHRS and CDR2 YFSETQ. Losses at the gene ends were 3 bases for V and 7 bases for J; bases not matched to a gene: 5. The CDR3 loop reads CASSWTGEENTIYF. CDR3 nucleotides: TGCGCCAGCAGCTGGACAGGGGAGGAGAACACCATATATTTT.

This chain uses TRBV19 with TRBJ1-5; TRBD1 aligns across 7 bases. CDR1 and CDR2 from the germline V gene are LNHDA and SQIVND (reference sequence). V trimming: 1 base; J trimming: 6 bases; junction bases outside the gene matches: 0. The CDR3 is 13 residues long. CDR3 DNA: TGTGCCAGTAGTATAGCAGGGGGTCAGCCCCAGCATTTT. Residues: CASSIAGGQPQHF.

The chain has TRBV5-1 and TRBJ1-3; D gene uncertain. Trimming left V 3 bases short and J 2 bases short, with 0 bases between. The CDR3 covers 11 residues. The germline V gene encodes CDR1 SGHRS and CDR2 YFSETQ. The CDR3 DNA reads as TGCGCCAGCAGCTCTGGAAACACCATATATTTT. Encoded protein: CASSSGNTIYF.

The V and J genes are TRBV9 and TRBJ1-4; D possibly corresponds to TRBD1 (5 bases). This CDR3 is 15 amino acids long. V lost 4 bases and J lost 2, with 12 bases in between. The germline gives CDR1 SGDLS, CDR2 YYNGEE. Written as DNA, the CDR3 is TGTGCCAGCAGCCGTCAGGGTTGGACTAATGAAAAACTGTTTTTT. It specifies CASSRQGWTNEKLFF.

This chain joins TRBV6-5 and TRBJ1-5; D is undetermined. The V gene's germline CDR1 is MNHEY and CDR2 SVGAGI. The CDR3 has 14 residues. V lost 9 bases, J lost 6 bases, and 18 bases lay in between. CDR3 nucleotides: TGTGCCAGTCCCCCCTCCAGCAGCGGTCAGCCCCAGCATTTT. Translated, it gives CASPPSSSGQPQHF.

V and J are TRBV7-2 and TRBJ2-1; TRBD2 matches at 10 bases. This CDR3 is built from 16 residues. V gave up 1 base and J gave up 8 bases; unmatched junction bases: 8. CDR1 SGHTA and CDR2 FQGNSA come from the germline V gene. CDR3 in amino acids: CASSLEVAGGAHEQFF. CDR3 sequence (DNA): TGTGCCAGCAGCTTAGAAGTAGCGGGGGGCGCGCATGAGCAGTTCTTC.

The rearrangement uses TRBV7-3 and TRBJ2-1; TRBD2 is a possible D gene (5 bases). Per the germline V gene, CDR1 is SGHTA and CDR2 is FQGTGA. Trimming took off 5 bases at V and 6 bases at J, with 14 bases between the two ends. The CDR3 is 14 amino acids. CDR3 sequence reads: CASSPSASFNEQFF. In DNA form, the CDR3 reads TGTGCCAGCAGCCCAAGCGCTAGCTTCAATGAGCAGTTCTTC.

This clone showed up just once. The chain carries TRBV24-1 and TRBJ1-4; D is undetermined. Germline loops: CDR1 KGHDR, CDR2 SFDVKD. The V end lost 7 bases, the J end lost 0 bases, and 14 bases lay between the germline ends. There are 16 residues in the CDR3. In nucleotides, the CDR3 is TGTGCCACCAGGGGAGACCTTCTAGCAACTAATGAAAAACTGTTTTTT. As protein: CATRGDLLATNEKLFF.

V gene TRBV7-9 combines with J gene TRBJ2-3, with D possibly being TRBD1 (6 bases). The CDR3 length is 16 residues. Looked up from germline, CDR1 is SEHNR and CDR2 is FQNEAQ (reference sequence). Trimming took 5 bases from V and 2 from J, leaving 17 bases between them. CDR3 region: CASSPSEDRYTDTQYF. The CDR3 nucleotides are TGTGCCAGCAGCCCATCCGAGGACAGATACACAGATACGCAGTATTTT.

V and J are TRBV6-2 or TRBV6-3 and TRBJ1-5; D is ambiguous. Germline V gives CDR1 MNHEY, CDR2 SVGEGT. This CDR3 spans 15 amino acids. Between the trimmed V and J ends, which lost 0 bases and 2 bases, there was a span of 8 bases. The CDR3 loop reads CASSYSLEGNQPQHF. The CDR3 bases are TGTGCCAGCAGTTACTCGCTAGAGGGCAATCAGCCCCAGCATTTT.

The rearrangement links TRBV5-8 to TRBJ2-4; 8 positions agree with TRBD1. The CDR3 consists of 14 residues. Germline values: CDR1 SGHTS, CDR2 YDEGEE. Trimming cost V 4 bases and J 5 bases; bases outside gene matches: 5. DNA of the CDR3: TGTGCCAGCAGCCCTGACAGGGGTCAAAACATTCAGTACTTC. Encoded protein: CASSPDRGQNIQYF. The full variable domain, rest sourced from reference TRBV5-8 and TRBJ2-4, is EAGVTQSPTHLIKTRGQQATLRCSPISGHTSVYWYQQALGLGLQFLLWYDEGEERNRGNFPPRFSGRQFPNYSSELNVNALELEDSALYLCASSPDRGQNIQYFGAGTRLSVL.

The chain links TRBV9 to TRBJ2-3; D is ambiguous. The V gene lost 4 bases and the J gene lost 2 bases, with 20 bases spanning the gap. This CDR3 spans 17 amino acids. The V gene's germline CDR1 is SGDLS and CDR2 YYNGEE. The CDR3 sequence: CASSLAYGERYTDTQYF. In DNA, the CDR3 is TGTGCCAGCAGCCTTGCGTATGGAGAGAGGTACACAGATACGCAGTATTTT.

The DNA of the CDR3 is TGTGCCAGCAGCCAGACTAGCGGGGCTCGGACCAAAAACATTCAGTACTTC. It specifies CASSQTSGARTKNIQYF. The chain couples TRBV3-1 (or the pseudogene TRBV3-2) to TRBJ2-4; 11 bases are shared with TRBD2. Germline loops: CDR1 LGHDT, CDR2 YNNKEL (reference sequence). This CDR3 contains 17 residues. The J segment lost 2 bases and the V segment lost 3 bases, leaving 6 bases of the junction unmatched.

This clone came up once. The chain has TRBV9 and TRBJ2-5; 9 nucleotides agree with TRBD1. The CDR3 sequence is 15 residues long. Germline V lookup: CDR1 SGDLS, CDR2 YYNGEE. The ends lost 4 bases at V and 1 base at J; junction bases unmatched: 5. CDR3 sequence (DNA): TGTGCCAGCAGCCCCGGACAGGGGATCCAAGAGACCCAGTACTTC. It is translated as CASSPGQGIQETQYF.

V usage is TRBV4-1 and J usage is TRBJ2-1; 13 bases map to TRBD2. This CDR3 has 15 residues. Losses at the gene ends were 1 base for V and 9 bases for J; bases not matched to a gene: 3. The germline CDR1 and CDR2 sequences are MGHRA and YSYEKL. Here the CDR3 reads CASSQGTSGGAEQFF. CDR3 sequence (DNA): TGCGCCAGCAGCCAAGGAACTAGCGGGGGGGCTGAGCAGTTCTTC.

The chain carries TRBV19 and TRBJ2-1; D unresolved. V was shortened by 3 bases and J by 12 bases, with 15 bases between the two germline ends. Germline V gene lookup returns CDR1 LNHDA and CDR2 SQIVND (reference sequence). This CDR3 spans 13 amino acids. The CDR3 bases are TGTGCCAGTAGTATCTCGGGTGGGAAGGGGCAGTTCTTC. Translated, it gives CASSISGGKGQFF.

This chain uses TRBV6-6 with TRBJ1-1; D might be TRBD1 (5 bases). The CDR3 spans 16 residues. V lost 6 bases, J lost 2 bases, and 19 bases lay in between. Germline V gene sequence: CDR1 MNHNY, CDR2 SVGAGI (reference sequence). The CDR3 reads CASSLRGRGPNTEAFF. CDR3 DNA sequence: TGTGCCAGCAGCCTCCGCGGGCGGGGACCCAACACTGAAGCTTTCTTT.

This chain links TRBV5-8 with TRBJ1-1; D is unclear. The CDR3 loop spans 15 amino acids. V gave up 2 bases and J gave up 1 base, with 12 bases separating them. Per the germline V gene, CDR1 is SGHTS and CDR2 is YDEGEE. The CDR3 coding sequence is TGTGCCAGCAGCTTCCTTGACTCAGGGAACACTGAAGCTTTCTTT. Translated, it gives CASSFLDSGNTEAFF.

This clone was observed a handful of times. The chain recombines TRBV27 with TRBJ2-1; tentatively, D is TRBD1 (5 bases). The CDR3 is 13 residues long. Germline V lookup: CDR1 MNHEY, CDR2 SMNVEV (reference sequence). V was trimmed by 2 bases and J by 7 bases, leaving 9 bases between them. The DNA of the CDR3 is TGTGCCAGCAGTTTAGTAGGGGTAAATGAGCAGTTCTTC. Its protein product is CASSLVGVNEQFF.

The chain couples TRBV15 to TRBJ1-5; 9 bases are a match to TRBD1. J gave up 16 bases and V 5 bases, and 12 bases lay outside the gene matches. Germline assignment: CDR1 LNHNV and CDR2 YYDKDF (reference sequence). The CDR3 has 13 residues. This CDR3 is CATSAGGGTGNHF. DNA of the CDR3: TGTGCCACCAGCGCCGGGGGAGGGACAGGGAACCATTTT.

CDR3 protein: CASSQGRGNTIYF. CDR3 in DNA: TGTGCCAGCAGCCAGGGCAGAGGAAACACCATATATTTT. The V and J genes are TRBV2 and TRBJ1-3; the D gene is possibly TRBD1 (5 bases). Trimming took 6 bases from V and 4 from J, leaving 10 bases between them. The germline gives CDR1 SNHLY, CDR2 FYNNEI. The CDR3 is 13 residues long.

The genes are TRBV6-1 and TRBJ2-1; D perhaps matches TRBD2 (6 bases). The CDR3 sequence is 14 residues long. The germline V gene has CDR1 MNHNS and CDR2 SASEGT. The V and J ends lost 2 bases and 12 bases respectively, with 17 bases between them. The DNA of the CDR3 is TGTGCCAGCAGTGAAAGCCCGTCACAGCGGGCGCAGTTCTTC. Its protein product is CASSESPSQRAQFF.

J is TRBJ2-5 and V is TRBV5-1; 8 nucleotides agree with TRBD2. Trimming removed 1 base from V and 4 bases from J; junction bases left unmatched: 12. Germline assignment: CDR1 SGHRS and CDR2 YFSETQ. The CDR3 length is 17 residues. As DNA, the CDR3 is TGCGCCAGCAGCTTGTCGGCATGGAGCGGGAGTTCAGAGACCCAGTACTTC. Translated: CASSLSAWSGSSETQYF.

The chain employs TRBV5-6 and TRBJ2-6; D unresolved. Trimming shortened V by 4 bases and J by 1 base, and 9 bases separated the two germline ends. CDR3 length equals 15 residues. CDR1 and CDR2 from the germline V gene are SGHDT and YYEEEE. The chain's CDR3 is CASSRASSGANVLTF. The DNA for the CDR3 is TGTGCCAGCAGCCGGGCAAGTTCTGGGGCCAACGTCCTGACTTTC.